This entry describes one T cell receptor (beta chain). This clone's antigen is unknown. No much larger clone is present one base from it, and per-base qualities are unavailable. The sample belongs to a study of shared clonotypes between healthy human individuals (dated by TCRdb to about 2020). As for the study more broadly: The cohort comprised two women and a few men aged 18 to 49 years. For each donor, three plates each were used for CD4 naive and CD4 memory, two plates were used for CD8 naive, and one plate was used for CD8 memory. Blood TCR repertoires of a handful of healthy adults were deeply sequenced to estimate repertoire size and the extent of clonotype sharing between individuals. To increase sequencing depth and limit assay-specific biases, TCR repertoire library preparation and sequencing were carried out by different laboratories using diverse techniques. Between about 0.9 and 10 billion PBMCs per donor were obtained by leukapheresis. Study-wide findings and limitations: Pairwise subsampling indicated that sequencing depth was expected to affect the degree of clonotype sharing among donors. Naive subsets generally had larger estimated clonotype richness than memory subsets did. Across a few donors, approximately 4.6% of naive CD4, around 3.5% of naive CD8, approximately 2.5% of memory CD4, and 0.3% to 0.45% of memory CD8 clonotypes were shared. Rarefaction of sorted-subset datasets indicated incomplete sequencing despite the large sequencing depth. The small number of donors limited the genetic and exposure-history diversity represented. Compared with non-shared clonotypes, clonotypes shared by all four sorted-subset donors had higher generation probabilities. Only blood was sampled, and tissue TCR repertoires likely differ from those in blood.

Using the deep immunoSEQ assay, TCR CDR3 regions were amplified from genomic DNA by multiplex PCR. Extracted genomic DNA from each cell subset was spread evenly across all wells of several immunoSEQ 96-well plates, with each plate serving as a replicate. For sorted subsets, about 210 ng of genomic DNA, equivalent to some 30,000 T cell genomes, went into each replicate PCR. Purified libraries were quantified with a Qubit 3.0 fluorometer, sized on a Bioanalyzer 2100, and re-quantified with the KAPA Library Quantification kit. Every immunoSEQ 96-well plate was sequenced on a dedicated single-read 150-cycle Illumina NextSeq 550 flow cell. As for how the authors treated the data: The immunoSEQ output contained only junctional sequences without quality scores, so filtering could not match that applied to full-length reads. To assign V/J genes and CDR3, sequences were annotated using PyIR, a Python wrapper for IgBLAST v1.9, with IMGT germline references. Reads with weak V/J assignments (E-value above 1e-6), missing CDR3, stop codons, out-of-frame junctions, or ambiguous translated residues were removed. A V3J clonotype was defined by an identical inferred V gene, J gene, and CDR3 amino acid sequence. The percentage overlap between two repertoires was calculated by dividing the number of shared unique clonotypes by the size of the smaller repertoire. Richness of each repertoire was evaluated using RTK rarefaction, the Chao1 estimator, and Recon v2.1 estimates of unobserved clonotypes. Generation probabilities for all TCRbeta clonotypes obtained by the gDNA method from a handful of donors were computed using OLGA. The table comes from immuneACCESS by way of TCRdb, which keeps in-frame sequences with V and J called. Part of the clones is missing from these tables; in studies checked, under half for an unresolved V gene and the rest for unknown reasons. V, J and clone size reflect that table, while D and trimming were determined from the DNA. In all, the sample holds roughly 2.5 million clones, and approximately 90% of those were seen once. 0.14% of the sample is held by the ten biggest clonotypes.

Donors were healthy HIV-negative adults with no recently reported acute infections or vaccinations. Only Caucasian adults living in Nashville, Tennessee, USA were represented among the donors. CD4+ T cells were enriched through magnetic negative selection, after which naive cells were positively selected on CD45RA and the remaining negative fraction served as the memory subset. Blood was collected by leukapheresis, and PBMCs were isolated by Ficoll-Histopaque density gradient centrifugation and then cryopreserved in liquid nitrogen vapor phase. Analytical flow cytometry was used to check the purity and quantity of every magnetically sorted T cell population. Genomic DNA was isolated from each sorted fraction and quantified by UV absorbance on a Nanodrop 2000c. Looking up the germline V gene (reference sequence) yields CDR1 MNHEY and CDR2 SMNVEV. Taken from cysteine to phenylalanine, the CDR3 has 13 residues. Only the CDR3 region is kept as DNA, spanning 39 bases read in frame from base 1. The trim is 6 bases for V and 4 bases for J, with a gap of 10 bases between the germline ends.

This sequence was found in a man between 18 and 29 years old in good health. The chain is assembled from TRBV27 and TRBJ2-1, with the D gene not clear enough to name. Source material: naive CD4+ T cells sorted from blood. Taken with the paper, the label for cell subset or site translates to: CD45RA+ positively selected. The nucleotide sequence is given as TGTGCCAGCAGGTCCGCCGGATACAATGAGCAGTTCTTC. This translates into CASRSAGYNEQFF.